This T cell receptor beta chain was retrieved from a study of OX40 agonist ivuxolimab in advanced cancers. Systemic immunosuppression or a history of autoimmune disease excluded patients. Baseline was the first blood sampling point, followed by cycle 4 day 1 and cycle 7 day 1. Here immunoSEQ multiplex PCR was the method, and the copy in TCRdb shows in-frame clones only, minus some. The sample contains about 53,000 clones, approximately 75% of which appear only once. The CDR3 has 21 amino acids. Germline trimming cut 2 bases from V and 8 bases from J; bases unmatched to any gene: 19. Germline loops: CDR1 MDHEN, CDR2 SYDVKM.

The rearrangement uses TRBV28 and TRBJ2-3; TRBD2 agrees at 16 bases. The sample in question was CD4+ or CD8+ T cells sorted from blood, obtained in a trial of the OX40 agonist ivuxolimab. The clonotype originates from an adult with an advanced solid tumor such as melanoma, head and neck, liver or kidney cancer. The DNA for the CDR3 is TGTGCCAGCAGTTTAAGCCCGGGGACTAGCGGGAGGGCCGTACTCCATTTTACGCAGTATTTT. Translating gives CASSLSPGTSGRAVLHFTQYF.